The 6 T cell receptor beta chains below come from one sample, sequenced in a study of blood T cells in healthy people across ages. Through a sample-barcoded 5' primer and a J-beta primer mix, a second PCR was run for 7 to 11 cycles. TCRdb processed the 5' RACE reads anew with MiXCR; each CDR3 protein has one entry. The sample shows about 1.1 million distinct CDR3 sequences, roughly two fifths of them seen only once. Sequenced sample: blood. These receptors were taken from a young man in good health.

V usage is TRBV5-1 and J usage is TRBJ1-2; 7 bases align to TRBD1. The germline V gene encodes CDR1 SGHRS and CDR2 YFSETQ. CDR3 length equals 15 residues. V was clipped by 5 bases and J by 0 bases; unmatched bases: 7. The CDR3 bases are TGCGCCAGCAGTTCGACAGGGAGTACTAACTATGGCTACACCTTC. Protein: CASSSTGSTNYGYTF. Looking up the rest from reference TRBV5-1 and TRBJ1-2 gives the full variable domain: KAGVTQTPRYLIKTRGQQVTLSCSPISGHRSVSWYQQTPGQGLQFLFEYFSETQRNKGNFPGRFSGRQFSNSRSEMNVSTLELGDSALYLCASSSTGSTNYGYTFGSGTRLTVV.

This chain links TRBV12-3 or TRBV12-4 with TRBJ1-5; perhaps TRBD1 as D (5 bases). V was pared by 10 bases and J by 4 bases, with 20 bases between. The CDR3 contains 15 residues. CDR3 sequence: CAIREPQGGNQPQHF. The CDR3 DNA reads TGTGCCATCCGTGAGCCCCAGGGTGGGAATCAGCCCCAGCATTTT.

Concerning this clonotype: An end of the junction does not agree with germline; a read error may underlie this. The rearrangement links TRBV11-1 to TRBJ2-7; D ambiguous. The germline gives CDR1 SGHAT, CDR2 FQDESV (reference sequence). CDR3 length: 14 residues. CDR3 DNA sequence: TGTGCCGGCAGCTTGGAACGTGACTCCTACGAGCAGTACTTC. This codes for CAGSLERDSYEQYF.

The rearrangement joins TRBV7-3 to TRBJ1-1; D uncertain. The CDR3 loop spans 15 amino acids. CDR1 is SGHTA and CDR2 is FQGTGA in the germline V gene. The germline V and J ends were trimmed by 0 bases and 1 base, with 9 bases remaining between them. The CDR3 DNA reads as TGTGCCAGCAGCTTAACCCGGGATCCGAACACTGAAGCTTTCTTT. It yields the protein CASSLTRDPNTEAFF.

Written as DNA, the CDR3 is TGTGCCAGCAGCCGGCTTAGAGAGACCCAGTACTTC. The encoded protein is CASSRLRETQYF. The chain joins TRBV7-2 to TRBJ2-5; D is uncertain. V was shortened by 5 bases and J by 4 bases, with 8 bases between the two germline ends. The germline gives CDR1 SGHTA, CDR2 FQGNSA. CDR3 length equals 12 residues.

This chain connects TRBV12-3 or TRBV12-4 to TRBJ2-5, with TRBD2 matching 8 bases. The CDR3 contains 16 residues. V dropped 1 base and J dropped 2; count of bases not matched to a gene: 6. The CDR3 bases are TGTGCCAGCAGTTTAGGGCTACTAGCGGTGCAAGAGACCCAGTACTTC. Translated: CASSLGLLAVQETQYF.